The 8 T cell receptor beta chains given below trace back to one sample, sequenced in a study of spatial heterogeneity in lung cancer. Time point in this sample: blood at routine non-recurrence follow-up after resection. Via MiXCR, TCRdb re-called the 5' RACE reads, giving one row per CDR3 protein. The data hold 20,000 to 30,000 distinct CDR3 sequences, with around 9.7% observed a single time. This material consisted of PBMCs, taken at follow-up. The receptors derive from a male donor with early-stage non-small cell lung cancer.

This CDR3 reads CASSQVGGSTGELFF. In DNA form, the CDR3 reads TGCGCCAGCAGCCAAGTAGGGGGCAGCACCGGGGAGCTGTTTTTT. The chain uses TRBV4-1 and TRBJ2-2; 7 positions agree with TRBD1. J lost 4 bases, V lost 1 base, and 3 bases had no gene match. The germline V gene has CDR1 MGHRA and CDR2 YSYEKL. The CDR3 runs 15 residues.

The sample holds many counts of this clonotype. The rearrangement uses TRBV6-6 and TRBJ2-1, with a tentative D call TRBD1 (5 bases). Germline CDR1 reads MNHNY; CDR2 reads SVGAGI (reference sequence). V shed 0 bases and J shed 2 bases, with 11 bases lying between them. The CDR3 sequence is 16 residues long. The CDR3 DNA reads as TGTGCCAGCAGTTACTCGAAGGGGTGGACCTACAATGAGCAGTTCTTC. Protein: CASSYSKGWTYNEQFF.

This clonotype was recorded a few times. This chain joins TRBV11-2 and TRBJ2-1, with TRBD2 as a possible D gene (5 bases). V was shortened by 5 bases and J by 8 bases, with 13 bases between the two germline ends. Germline V CDR1 and CDR2: SGHAT, FQNNGV. This CDR3 has 13 amino acids. The CDR3 here is CASSRWAGDEQFF. The CDR3 DNA follows: TGTGCCAGCAGCAGATGGGCCGGGGATGAGCAGTTCTTC.

This clonotype has a count of ten or more. The rearrangement uses TRBV28 and TRBJ1-2, with 11 bases that match TRBD1. CDR3 length: 14 residues. Per germline, CDR1 MDHEN and CDR2 SYDVKM. Unmatched junction bases numbered 6, after V lost 4 bases and J lost 8 bases. As DNA, the CDR3 is TGTGCCAGCAGTTCACCGGGACAGGGGGAAGGCTACACCTTC. Protein sequence: CASSSPGQGEGYTF.

This clonotype was recorded many times. The chain joins TRBV29-1 to TRBJ2-3; 7 nucleotides align to TRBD1. V trimming: 6 bases; J trimming: 2 bases; junction bases outside the gene matches: 11. Germline CDR1 reads SQVTM; CDR2 reads ANQGSEA. The CDR3 runs 15 residues. CDR3 loop: CSVKDSGTATDTQYF. The CDR3, as DNA: TGCAGCGTAAAGGATTCCGGGACAGCCACAGATACGCAGTATTTT.

The chain combines TRBV4-3 with TRBJ2-7, with TRBD2 identical over 9 bases. The length of the CDR3 is 17 residues. With V trimmed by 0 bases and J by 5 bases, 11 bases remained unmatched. The germline CDR1 and CDR2 sequences are LGHNA and YSLEER. CDR3 sequence (DNA): TGCGCCAGCAGCCAAGATCCAGTCCCCAGGACTAGCGACGAGCAGTACTTC. Translated, it gives CASSQDPVPRTSDEQYF.

This clonotype is categorized as medium-sized. The chain recombines TRBV4-3 with TRBJ1-6; TRBD1 agrees at 8 bases. Germline assignment: CDR1 LGHNA and CDR2 YSLEER. The CDR3 totals 15 residues. V was clipped by 3 bases and J by 10 bases; unmatched bases: 8. CDR3 nucleotide sequence: TGCGCCAGCAGCCACCAGCAGGGGGCTTTGTCACCCCTCCACTTT. This sequence encodes CASSHQQGALSPLHF.

This clonotype has just a few counts. This sequence joins TRBV5-1 and TRBJ2-1; 12 bases are shared with TRBD1. CDR1 is SGHRS, CDR2 YFSETQ, per germline. The V segment lost 4 bases and the J segment 4 bases; nucleotides outside the gene matches: 9. CDR3 length: 17 amino acids. The CDR3 DNA is TGCGCCAGCAGCACCTTAGGGACAGGGGGCGCTTACAATGAGCAGTTCTTC. Residues: CASSTLGTGGAYNEQFF.